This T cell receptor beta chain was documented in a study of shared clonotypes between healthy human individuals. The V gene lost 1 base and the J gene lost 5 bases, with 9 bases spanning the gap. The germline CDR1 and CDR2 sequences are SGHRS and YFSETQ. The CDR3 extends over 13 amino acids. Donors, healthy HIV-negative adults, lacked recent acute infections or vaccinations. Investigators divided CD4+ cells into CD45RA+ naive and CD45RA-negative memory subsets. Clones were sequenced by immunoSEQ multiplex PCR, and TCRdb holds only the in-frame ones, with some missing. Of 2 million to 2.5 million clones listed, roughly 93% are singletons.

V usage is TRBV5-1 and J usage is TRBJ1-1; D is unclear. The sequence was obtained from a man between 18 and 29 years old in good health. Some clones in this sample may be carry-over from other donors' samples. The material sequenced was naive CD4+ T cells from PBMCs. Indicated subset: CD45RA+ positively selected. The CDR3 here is CASSLSWITEAFF. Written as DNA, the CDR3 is TGCGCCAGCAGCTTGAGCTGGATTACTGAAGCTTTCTTT.